These T cell receptor beta chains were read from a single sample in a study of vaccination effects on CD4 cells after COVID-19. No antigen has been assigned to these receptors. Here immunoSEQ multiplex PCR was the method, and the copy in TCRdb shows in-frame clones only, minus some. The sample lists about 24,000 clones, more than 80% occurring once. The material sequenced was CD4+ T cells from PBMCs cultured with SARS-CoV-2 spike peptides, taken after COVID-19 vaccination. Every receptor here comes from a human donor who received a COVID-19 vaccine. Some clones in this sample may be carry-over from other donors' samples. Each CDR3 is given with its conserved first and last residue. The D gene is left open where the match is weak. Clone size is not always given. Where it is, it says once, few, many or a class for expanded clones.

size,V,length,D,J,DNA,CDR3
few,TRBV5-1,14,TRBD1,TRBJ1-1,TGCGCCAGCAGGGGACAGACAGGTAACACTGAAGCTTTCTTT,CASRGQTGNTEAFF
once,TRBV28,14,NA,TRBJ1-1,TGTGCCAGCACTCTGGGGGGGCAGAACACTGAAGCTTTCTTT,CASTLGGQNTEAFF
NA,TRBV5-6,13,NA,TRBJ2-1,TGTGCCAGCAGCTTGCTGAACAGGAATGAGCAGTTCTTC,CASSLLNRNEQFF
NA,TRBV7-3,14,NA,TRBJ1-1,TGTGCCAGCAGCTTGGGCCCCGTGAACACTGAAGCTTTCTTT,CASSLGPVNTEAFF
NA,TRBV18,12,NA,TRBJ2-5,TGTGCCAGCTCAGCCCTCCAAGAGACCCAGTACTTC,CASSALQETQYF
NA,TRBV30,14,NA,TRBJ1-5,TGTGCCTGGAGGCCCCAGGGGAGCAATCAGCCCCAGCATTTT,CAWRPQGSNQPQHF
NA,TRBV19,15,NA,TRBJ1-5,TGTGCCAGTAGTATTTTTGGGTTAAACAATCAGCCCCAGCATTTT,CASSIFGLNNQPQHF
NA,TRBV6-4,14,NA,TRBJ1-5,TGTGCCAGCAGTGACAGGGTCGGAAATCAGCCCCAGCATTTT,CASSDRVGNQPQHF
NA,TRBV7-9,13,NA,TRBJ2-5,TGTGCCAGCAGCTTAGGGGGGTGGGAGACCCAGTACTTC,CASSLGGWETQYF
NA,TRBV3-1/TRBV3-2,17,NA,TRBJ1-3,TGTGCCAGCAGCCAAGCTGCATGGGGGGGAGGTGGAAACACCATATATTTT,CASSQAAWGGGGNTIYF
NA,TRBV5-4,14,NA,TRBJ2-1,TGTGCCAGCAGCCTGGGGACGTCCCCCCATGAGCAGTTCTTC,CASSLGTSPHEQFF
NA,TRBV6-5,12,NA,TRBJ2-2,TGTGCCAGCAGTACAGGGTGGCAGGAGCTGTTTTTT,CASSTGWQELFF
NA,TRBV12-3/TRBV12-4,11,TRBD1,TRBJ2-1,TGTGCCAGCAGTGAGGGGGCTTGGAAGTTCTTC,CASSEGAWKFF
NA,TRBV3-1/TRBV3-2,14,TRBD1,TRBJ1-3,TGTGCCAGCAGCCGACAGGGCACCGGAAACACCATATATTTT,CASSRQGTGNTIYF
NA,TRBV15,15,NA,TRBJ1-1,TGTGCCACCAGCAGACGGGACACTGCGAACACTGAAGCTTTCTTT,CATSRRDTANTEAFF
NA,TRBV7-2,11,NA,TRBJ2-5,TGTGCCAGCAGCCCTGGACGGGCCCAGTACTTC,CASSPGRAQYF
NA,TRBV5-4,13,NA,TRBJ2-3,TGTGCCAGCAGCTTGGCCAACCCAGATACGCAGTATTTT,CASSLANPDTQYF
NA,TRBV12-3/TRBV12-4,12,NA,TRBJ2-3,TGTGCCAGCAGCCAGCGCACAGATACGCAGTATTTT,CASSQRTDTQYF
NA,TRBV10-2,18,NA,TRBJ2-2,TGCGCCAGCGGGGGGAAAAGGGGGCTTAGAGCGAACACCGGGGAGCTGTTTTTT,CASGGKRGLRANTGELFF
NA,TRBV12-3/TRBV12-4,12,NA,TRBJ1-5,TGTGCGGGGGCGCCGGGCAATCAGCCCCAGCATTTT,CAGAPGNQPQHF
NA,TRBV7-9,14,NA,TRBJ1-2,TGTGCCAGCAGCTCCGGACAGCGCAACTATGGCTACACCTTC,CASSSGQRNYGYTF
few,TRBV5-1,16,NA,TRBJ1-2,TGCGCCAGCAGCTTGGCGATCTCGGGGGGCCCCGGTGGCTACACCTTC,CASSLAISGGPGGYTF
NA,TRBV24-1,14,TRBD2,TRBJ2-5,TGTGCCACCGTACTAGCGGGGGGCCTGGAGACCCAGTACTTC,CATVLAGGLETQYF
NA,TRBV5-5,13,NA,TRBJ1-2,TGTGCCAGCAGCTTCTCGGGGAACTATGGCTACACCTTC,CASSFSGNYGYTF
NA,TRBV27,16,NA,TRBJ2-6,TGTGCCAGCAGACCTACAGTCCTCTCTGGGGCCAACGTCCTGACTTTC,CASRPTVLSGANVLTF
NA,TRBV18,16,TRBD1,TRBJ2-3,TGTGCCAGCTCACCTCAGGCAGGGGGTGGCACAGATACGCAGTATTTT,CASSPQAGGGTDTQYF
NA,TRBV5-1,12,NA,TRBJ1-1,TGCGCCAGCAGCTTGGAGGGCCAAGGGGCTTTCTTT,CASSLEGQGAFF
NA,TRBV7-2,17,TRBD2,TRBJ2-5,TGTGCCAGCAGCTTAGGAACTAGCGGGGGGACACAAGAGACCCAGTACTTC,CASSLGTSGGTQETQYF